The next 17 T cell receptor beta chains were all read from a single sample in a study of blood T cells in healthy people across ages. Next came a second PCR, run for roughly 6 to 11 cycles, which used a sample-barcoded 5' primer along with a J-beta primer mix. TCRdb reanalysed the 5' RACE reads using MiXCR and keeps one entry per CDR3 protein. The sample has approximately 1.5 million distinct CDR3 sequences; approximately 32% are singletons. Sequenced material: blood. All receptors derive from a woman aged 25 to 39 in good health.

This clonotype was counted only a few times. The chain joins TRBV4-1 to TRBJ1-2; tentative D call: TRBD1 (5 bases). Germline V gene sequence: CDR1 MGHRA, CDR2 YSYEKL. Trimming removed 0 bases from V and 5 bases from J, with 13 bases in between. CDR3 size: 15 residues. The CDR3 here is CASSQEIPRAYGYTF. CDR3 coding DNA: TGCGCCAGCAGCCAAGAAATCCCCAGGGCTTATGGCTACACCTTC.

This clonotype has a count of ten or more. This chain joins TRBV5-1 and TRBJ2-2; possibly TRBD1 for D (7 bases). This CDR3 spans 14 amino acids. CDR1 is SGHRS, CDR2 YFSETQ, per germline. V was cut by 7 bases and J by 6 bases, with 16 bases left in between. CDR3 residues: CASGNQGGAGELFF. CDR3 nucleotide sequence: TGCGCCAGCGGCAACCAGGGGGGTGCCGGGGAGCTGTTTTTT. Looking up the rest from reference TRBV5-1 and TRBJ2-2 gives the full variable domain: KAGVTQTPRYLIKTRGQQVTLSCSPISGHRSVSWYQQTPGQGLQFLFEYFSETQRNKGNFPGRFSGRQFSNSRSEMNVSTLELGDSALYLCASGNQGGAGELFFGEGSRLTVL.

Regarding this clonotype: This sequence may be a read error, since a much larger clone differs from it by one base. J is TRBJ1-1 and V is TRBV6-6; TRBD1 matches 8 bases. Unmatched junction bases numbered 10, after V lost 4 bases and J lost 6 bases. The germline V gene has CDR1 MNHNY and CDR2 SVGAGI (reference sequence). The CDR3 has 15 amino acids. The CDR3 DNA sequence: TGTGCCAGCAGTTTAGGACAGGGAGGCCGCCCTGAAGCTTTCTTT. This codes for CASSLGQGGRPEAFF.

This chain's CDR3 is CSARVRGSTDTQYF. The CDR3, as DNA: TGCAGTGCTAGAGTACGGGGGAGCACAGATACGCAGTATTTT. V gene TRBV20-1 combines with J gene TRBJ2-3, with TRBD2 as a possible D gene (6 bases). Germline CDR1 and CDR2: DFQATT and SNEGSKA (reference sequence). V lost 1 base and J lost 0, with 8 bases in between. The CDR3 length is 14 residues.

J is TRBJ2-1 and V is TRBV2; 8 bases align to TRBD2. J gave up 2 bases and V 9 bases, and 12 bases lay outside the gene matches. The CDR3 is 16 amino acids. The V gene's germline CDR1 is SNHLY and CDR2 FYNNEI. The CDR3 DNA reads TGTGCCAGTTGTGCAGGAACTAGCGGACCCTACAATGAGCAGTTCTTC. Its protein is CASCAGTSGPYNEQFF.

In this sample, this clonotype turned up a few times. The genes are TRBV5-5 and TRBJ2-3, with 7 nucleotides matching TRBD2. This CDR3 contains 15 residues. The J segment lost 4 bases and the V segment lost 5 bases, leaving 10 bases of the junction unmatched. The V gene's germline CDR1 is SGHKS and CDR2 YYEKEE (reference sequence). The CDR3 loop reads CASRVLAASADTQYF. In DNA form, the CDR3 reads TGTGCCAGCAGGGTTCTAGCGGCGTCCGCAGATACGCAGTATTTT.

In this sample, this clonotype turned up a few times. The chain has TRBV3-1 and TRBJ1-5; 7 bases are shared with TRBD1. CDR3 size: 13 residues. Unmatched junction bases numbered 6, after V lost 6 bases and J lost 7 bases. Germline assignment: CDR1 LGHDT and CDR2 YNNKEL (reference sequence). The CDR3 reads CASSRTGRQPQHF. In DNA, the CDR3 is TGTGCCAGCAGTCGGACAGGAAGGCAGCCCCAGCATTTT.

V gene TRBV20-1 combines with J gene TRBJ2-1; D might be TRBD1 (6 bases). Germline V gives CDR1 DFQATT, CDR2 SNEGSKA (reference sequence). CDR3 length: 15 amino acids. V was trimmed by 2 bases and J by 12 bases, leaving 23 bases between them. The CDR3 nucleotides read TGCAGTGCTAGAAATTCCTGGGCTCCAGGGGTTGGGCAGTTCTTC. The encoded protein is CSARNSWAPGVGQFF.

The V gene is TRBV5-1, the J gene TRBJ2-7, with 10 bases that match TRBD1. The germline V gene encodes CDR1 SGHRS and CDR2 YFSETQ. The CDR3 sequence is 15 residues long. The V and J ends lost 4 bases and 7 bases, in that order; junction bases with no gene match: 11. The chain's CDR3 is CASSPRDRGSEEQYF. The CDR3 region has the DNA TGCGCCAGCAGCCCCAGGGACAGGGGATCGGAGGAGCAGTACTTC.

The CDR3 coding sequence is TGTGCCAGCAGCGTAACACCGGGGGCCAGCACAGATACGCAGTATTTT. The encoded protein is CASSVTPGASTDTQYF. The chain employs TRBV9 and TRBJ2-3; D assignment may be TRBD1 or TRBD2 (6 bases each). Trimming left V 1 base short and J 0 bases short, with 12 bases between. The CDR3 covers 16 residues. Germline CDR1 SGDLS, CDR2 YYNGEE. The full variable domain, with the rest looked up from reference TRBV9 and TRBJ2-3, is DSGVTQTPKHLITATGQRVTLRCSPRSGDLSVYWYQQSLDQGLQFLIQYYNGEERAKGNILERFSAQQFPDLHSELNLSSLELGDSALYFCASSVTPGASTDTQYFGPGTRLTVL.

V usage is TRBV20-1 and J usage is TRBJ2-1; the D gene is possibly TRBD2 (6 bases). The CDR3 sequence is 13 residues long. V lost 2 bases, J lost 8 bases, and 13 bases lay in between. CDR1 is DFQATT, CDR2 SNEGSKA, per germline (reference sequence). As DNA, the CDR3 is TGCAGTGCTAGACCCGGGAGTGAGCATGAGCAGTTCTTC. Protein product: CSARPGSEHEQFF.

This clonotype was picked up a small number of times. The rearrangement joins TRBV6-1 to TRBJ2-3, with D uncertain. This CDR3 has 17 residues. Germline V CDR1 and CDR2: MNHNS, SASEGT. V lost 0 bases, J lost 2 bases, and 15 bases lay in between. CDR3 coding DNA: TGTGCCAGCAGTGAAGCTCGGCAGCTCTATGACACAGATACGCAGTATTTT. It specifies CASSEARQLYDTDTQYF.

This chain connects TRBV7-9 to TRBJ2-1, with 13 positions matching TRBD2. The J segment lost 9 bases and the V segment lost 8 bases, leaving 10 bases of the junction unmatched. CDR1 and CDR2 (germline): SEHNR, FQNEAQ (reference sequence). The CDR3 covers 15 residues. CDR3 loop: CASGRTSGGSAEQFF. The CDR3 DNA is TGTGCCAGCGGGAGGACTAGCGGGGGTTCCGCTGAGCAGTTCTTC. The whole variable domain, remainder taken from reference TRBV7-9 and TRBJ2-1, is DTGVSQNPRHKITKRGQNVTFRCDPISEHNRLYWYRQTLGQGPEFLTYFQNEAQLEKSRLLSDRFSAERPKGSFSTLEIQRTEQGDSAMYLCASGRTSGGSAEQFFGPGTRLTVL.

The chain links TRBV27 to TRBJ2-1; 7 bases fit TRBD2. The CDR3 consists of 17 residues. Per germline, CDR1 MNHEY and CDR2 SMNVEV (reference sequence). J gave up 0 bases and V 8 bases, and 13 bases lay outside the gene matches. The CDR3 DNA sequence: TGTGCCAGCTTCCCCCTCCCAGCGGGACCCTCCTACAATGAGCAGTTCTTC. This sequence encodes CASFPLPAGPSYNEQFF.

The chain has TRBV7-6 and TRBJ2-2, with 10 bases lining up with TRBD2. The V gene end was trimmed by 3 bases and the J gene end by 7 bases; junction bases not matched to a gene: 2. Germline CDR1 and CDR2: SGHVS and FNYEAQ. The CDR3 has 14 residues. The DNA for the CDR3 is TGTGCCAGCAGCTTGGGGACTAGCGTCGGGGAGCTGTTTTTT. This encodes CASSLGTSVGELFF. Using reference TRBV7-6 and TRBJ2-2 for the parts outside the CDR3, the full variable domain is GAGVSQSPRYKVTKRGQDVALRCDPISGHVSLYWYRQALGQGPEFLTYFNYEAQQDKSGLPNDRFSAERPEGSISTLTIQRTEQRDSAMYRCASSLGTSVGELFFGEGSRLTVL.

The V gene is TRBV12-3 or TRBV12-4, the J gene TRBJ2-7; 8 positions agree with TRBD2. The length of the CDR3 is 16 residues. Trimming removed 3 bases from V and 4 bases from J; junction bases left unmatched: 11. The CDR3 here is CASSLRVIAGKYEQYF. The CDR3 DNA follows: TGTGCCAGCAGTTTGAGGGTGATAGCGGGAAAATACGAGCAGTACTTC.

CDR3 protein: CASGTSSGYGLTDTQYF. The CDR3 nucleotides read TGCGCCAGCGGGACTAGCTCCGGGTATGGCCTCACAGATACGCAGTATTTT. The chain has TRBV5-1 and TRBJ2-3, with 9 positions matching TRBD2. The germline CDR1 and CDR2 sequences are SGHRS and YFSETQ. The CDR3 sequence is 17 residues long. J gave up 2 bases and V 7 bases, and 14 bases lay outside the gene matches.